This passage covers 9 T cell receptor beta chains from one sample sequenced in a study of technical replicates of blood from several donors. The repertoire was sequenced with immunoSEQ multiplex PCR; TCRdb's copy has only in-frame clones and lacks some. This sample has 55,000 to 75,000 clones, with about 90% found just once. Material: T cells isolated from PBMCs. The source of these receptors is a human donor in good health.

The rearrangement joins TRBV30 to TRBJ2-7; 11 bases fit TRBD1. The CDR3 sequence is 14 residues long. The V segment lost 4 bases and the J segment 3 bases; nucleotides outside the gene matches: 5. CDR1 is GTSNPN and CDR2 is SVGIG in the germline V gene (reference sequence). Written as DNA, the CDR3 is TGTGCCTGGATAAGGACAGGGGGCCGCTACGAGCAGTACTTC. Translation gives CAWIRTGGRYEQYF.

This CDR3 is CSDSTQDRARVTNEKLFF. Here the CDR3 DNA reads TGCAGCGATAGCACTCAAGACAGGGCTCGAGTCACTAATGAAAAACTGTTTTTT. The rearrangement uses TRBV29-1 and TRBJ1-4; 7 nucleotides match TRBD1. Germline V lookup: CDR1 SQVTM, CDR2 ANQGSEA. Trimming cost V 7 bases and J 2 bases; bases outside gene matches: 19. This CDR3 is built from 18 residues.

V usage is TRBV6-6 and J usage is TRBJ2-7, with 13 bases lining up with TRBD2. In germline, CDR1 is MNHNY, CDR2 SVGAGI (reference sequence). The J segment lost 4 bases and the V segment lost 5 bases, leaving 2 bases of the junction unmatched. The CDR3 totals 14 residues. For the CDR3, the DNA is TGTGCCAGCAGTACTAGCGGGAGGGATTACGAGCAGTACTTC. Its protein product is CASSTSGRDYEQYF.

The table lists this clone with a few counts. The rearrangement links TRBV9 to TRBJ1-2, with D possibly TRBD1 on 6 matching bases. Trimming stripped 0 bases from V and 5 bases from J, with 11 bases between. Germline V CDR1 and CDR2: SGDLS, YYNGEE. This CDR3 is built from 14 residues. For the CDR3, the DNA is TGTGCCAGCAGCGTAGTAGGGGGAACTTATGGCTACACCTTC. It encodes CASSVVGGTYGYTF.

The chain combines TRBV11-3 with TRBJ2-7, with a weak D call TRBD1 (5 bases). This CDR3 spans 13 amino acids. The V gene lost 5 bases and the J gene lost 4 bases, with 12 bases spanning the gap. The germline V gene encodes CDR1 SGHNT and CDR2 YENEEA. CDR3 nucleotide sequence: TGTGCCAGCAGCCATGGACATTTATACGAGCAGTACTTC. Translation: CASSHGHLYEQYF.

This chain joins TRBV4-3 and TRBJ2-1; 7 bases line up with TRBD2. Trimming cost V 5 bases and J 3 bases; bases outside gene matches: 7. Germline assignment: CDR1 LGHNA and CDR2 YSLEER. CDR3 size: 15 residues. The DNA for the CDR3 is TGCGCCAGCAGCATGGGCGGGAGCATCTACAATGAGCAGTTCTTC. Its protein is CASSMGGSIYNEQFF.

The chain links TRBV20-1 to TRBJ2-1; TRBD2 might be the D (6 bases). The CDR3 is 10 residues long. V was trimmed by 5 bases and J by 8 bases, leaving 7 bases between them. Germline CDR1 DFQATT, CDR2 SNEGSKA (reference sequence). This CDR3 is CSAWEDEQFF. CDR3 DNA sequence: TGCAGTGCTTGGGAGGATGAGCAGTTCTTC.

The rearrangement uses TRBV18 and TRBJ1-2, with D possibly being TRBD1 (5 bases). This CDR3 is 14 amino acids long. Looked up from germline, CDR1 is KGHSH and CDR2 is LQKENI. The V and J ends lost 3 bases and 6 bases respectively, with 14 bases between them. The CDR3 loop reads CASSPQGALDGYTF. For the CDR3, the DNA is TGTGCCAGCTCACCGCAAGGGGCCCTCGATGGCTACACCTTC.

This sequence joins TRBV29-1 and TRBJ2-1; 13 nucleotides align to TRBD2. CDR1 is SQVTM, CDR2 ANQGSEA, per germline. The CDR3 is 17 amino acids. With 7 bases clipped from V and 9 bases from J, the junction kept 18 bases outside the gene matches. The CDR3 coding sequence is TGCAGCGCTGCCCAAAGGGTAAGGACTAGCGGGAGAGTTGAGCAGTTCTTC. It yields the protein CSAAQRVRTSGRVEQFF.